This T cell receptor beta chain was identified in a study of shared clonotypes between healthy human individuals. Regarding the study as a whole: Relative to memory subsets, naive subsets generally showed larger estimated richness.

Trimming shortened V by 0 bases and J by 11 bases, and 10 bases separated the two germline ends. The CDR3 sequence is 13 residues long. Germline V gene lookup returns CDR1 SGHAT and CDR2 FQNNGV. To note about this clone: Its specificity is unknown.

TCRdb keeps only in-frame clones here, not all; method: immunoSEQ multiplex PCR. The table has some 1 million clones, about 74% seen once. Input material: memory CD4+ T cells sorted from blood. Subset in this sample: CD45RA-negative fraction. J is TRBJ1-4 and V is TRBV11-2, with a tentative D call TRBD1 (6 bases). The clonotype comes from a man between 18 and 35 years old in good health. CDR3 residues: CASSLERQEKLFF. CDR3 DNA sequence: TGTGCCAGCAGCTTAGAGAGACAGGAGAAACTGTTTTTT. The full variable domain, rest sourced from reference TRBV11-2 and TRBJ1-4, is EAGVAQSPRYKIIEKRQSVAFWCNPISGHATLYWYQQILGQGPKLLIQFQNNGVVDDSQLPKDRFSAERLKGVDSTLKIQPAKLEDSAVYLCASSLERQEKLFFGSGTQLSVL.